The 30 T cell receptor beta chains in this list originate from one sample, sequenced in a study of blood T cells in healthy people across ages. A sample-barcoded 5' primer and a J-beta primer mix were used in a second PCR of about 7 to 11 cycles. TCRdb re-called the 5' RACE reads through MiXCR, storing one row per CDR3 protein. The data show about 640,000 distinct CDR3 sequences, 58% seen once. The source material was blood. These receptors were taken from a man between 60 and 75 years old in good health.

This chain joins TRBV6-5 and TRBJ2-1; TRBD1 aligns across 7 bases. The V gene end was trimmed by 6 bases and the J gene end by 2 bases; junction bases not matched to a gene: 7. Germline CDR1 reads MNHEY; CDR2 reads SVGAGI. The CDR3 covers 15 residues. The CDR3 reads CASRPNRGAYNEQFF. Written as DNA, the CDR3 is TGTGCCAGCAGGCCAAACAGGGGCGCCTACAATGAGCAGTTCTTC.

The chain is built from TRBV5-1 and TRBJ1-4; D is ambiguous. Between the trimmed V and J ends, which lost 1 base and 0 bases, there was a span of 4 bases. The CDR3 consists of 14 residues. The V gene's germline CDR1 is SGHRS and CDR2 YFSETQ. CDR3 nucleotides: TGCGCCAGCAGCTTGATGGCAACTAATGAAAAACTGTTTTTT. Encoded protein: CASSLMATNEKLFF.

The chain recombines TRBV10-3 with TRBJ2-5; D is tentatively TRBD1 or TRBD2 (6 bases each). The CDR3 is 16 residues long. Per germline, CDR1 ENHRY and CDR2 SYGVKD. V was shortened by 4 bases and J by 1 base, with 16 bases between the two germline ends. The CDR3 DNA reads TGTGCCATCAGTGGTTACGGGGGCGAGGCCCAAGAGACCCAGTACTTC. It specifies CAISGYGGEAQETQYF.

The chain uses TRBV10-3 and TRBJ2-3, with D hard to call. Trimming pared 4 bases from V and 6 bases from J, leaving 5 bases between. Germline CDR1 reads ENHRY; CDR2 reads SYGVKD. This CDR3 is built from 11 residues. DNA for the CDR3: TGTGCCATCAGTGGCGCGGATACGCAGTATTTT. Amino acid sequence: CAISGADTQYF.

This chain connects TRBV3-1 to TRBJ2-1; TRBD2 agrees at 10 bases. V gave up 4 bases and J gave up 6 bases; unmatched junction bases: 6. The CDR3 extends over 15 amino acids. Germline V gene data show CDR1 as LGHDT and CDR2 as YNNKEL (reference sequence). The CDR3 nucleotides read TGTGCCAGCAGCCTACCGGGACTAGCGACCAATGAGCAGTTCTTC. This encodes CASSLPGLATNEQFF.

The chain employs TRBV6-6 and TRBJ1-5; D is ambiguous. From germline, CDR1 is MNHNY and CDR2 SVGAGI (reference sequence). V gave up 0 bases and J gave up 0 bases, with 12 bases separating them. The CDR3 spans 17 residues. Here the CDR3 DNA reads TGTGCCAGCAGTTACTCGCAAGATCGTTATAGCAATCAGCCCCAGCATTTT. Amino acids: CASSYSQDRYSNQPQHF.

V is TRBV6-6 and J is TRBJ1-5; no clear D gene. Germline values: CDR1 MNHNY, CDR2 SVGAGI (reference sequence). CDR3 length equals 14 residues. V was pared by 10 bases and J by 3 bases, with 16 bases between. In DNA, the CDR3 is TGTGCCACCCGCGAGGAGTTGGCCAATCAGCCCCAGCATTTT. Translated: CATREELANQPQHF.

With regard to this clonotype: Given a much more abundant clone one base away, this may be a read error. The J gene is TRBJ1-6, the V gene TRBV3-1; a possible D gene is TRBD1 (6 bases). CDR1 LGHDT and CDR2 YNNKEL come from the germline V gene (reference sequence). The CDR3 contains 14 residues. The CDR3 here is CASSQGSGDSPPHF. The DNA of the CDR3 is TGTGCCAGCAGCCAAGGATCAGGGGATTCACCCCCCCACTTT.

The CDR3, as DNA: TGCAGTGCTAGAGGTCCCGGGTCCCGAAACACTGAAGCTTTCTTT. Translated, it gives CSARGPGSRNTEAFF. The rearrangement uses TRBV20-1 and TRBJ1-1; D not certain. The CDR3 covers 15 residues. Germline V CDR1 and CDR2: DFQATT, SNEGSKA (reference sequence). The V and J ends lost 1 base and 2 bases respectively, with 14 bases between them.

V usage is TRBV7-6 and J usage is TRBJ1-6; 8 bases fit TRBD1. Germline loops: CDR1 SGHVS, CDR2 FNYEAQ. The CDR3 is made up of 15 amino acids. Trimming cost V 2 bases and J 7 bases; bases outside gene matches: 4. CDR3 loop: CASSLYRGINSPLHF. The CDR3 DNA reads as TGTGCCAGCAGCTTATACAGGGGGATCAATTCACCCCTCCACTTT.

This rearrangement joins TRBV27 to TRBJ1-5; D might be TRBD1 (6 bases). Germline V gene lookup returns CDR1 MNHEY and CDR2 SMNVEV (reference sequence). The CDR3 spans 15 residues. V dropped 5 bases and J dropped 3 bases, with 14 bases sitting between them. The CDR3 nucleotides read TGTGCCAGCAGTATAAGGGGGGGTACCAATCAGCCCCAGCATTTT. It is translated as CASSIRGGTNQPQHF.

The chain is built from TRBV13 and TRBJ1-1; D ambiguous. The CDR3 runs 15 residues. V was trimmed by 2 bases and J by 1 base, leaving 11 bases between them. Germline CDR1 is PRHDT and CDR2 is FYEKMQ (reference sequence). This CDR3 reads CASSLRGHGNTEAFF. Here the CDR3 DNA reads TGTGCCAGCAGCTTACGGGGTCATGGGAACACTGAAGCTTTCTTT.

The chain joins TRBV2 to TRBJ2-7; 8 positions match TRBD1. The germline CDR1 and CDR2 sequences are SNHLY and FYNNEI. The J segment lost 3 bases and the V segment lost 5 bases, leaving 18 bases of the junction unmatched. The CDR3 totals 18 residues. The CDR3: CASSYPGPGVTGVYEQYF. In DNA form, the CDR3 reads TGTGCCAGCAGTTATCCAGGCCCAGGAGTGACAGGGGTCTACGAGCAGTACTTC.

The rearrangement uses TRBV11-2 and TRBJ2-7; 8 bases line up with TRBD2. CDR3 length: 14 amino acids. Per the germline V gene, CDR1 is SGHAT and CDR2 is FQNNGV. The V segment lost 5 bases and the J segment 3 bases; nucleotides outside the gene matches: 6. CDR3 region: CASSQSGGFYEQYF. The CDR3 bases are TGTGCCAGCAGCCAGAGCGGGGGCTTCTACGAGCAGTACTTC.

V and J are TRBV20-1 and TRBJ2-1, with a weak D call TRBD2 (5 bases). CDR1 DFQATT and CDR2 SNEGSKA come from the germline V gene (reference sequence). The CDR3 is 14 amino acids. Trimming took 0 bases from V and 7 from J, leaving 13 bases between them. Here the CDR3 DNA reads TGCAGTGCTAGAGATGGTGTGGGCGGGAATGAGCAGTTCTTC. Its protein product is CSARDGVGGNEQFF.

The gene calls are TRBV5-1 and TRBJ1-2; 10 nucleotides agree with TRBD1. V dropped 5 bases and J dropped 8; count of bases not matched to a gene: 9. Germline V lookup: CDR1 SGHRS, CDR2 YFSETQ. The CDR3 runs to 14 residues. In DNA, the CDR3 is TGCGCCAGCAGAGTCCCGGGACAGGGGAAGGGCTACACCTTC. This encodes CASRVPGQGKGYTF. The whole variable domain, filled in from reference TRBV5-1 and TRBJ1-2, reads KAGVTQTPRYLIKTRGQQVTLSCSPISGHRSVSWYQQTPGQGLQFLFEYFSETQRNKGNFPGRFSGRQFSNSRSEMNVSTLELGDSALYLCASRVPGQGKGYTFGSGTRLTVV.

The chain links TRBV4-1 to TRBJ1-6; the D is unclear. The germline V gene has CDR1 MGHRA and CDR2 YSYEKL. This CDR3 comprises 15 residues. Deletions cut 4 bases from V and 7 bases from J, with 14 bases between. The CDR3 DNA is TGCGCCAGCAGCCCAGATTGGGGTACCAATTCACCCCTCCACTTT. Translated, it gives CASSPDWGTNSPLHF.

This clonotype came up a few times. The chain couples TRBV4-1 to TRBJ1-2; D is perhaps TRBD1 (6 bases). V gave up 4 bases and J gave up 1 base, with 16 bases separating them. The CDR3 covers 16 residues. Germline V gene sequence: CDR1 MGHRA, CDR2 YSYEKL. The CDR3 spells CASSRTDRRNNYGYTF. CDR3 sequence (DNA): TGCGCCAGCAGCCGGACCGACAGGCGGAATAACTATGGCTACACCTTC.

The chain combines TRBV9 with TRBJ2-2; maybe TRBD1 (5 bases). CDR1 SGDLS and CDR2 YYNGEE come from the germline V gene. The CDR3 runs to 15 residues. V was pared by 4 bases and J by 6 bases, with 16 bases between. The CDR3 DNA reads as TGTGCCAGCAGCAGAAGGGGAAGAAAGGCCGGGGAGCTGTTTTTT. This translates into CASSRRGRKAGELFF.

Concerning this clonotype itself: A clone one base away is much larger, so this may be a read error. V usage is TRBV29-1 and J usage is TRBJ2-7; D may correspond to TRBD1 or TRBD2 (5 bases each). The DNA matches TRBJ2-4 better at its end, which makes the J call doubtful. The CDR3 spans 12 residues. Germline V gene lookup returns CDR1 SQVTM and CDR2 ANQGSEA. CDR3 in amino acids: CSDGTSLNIQYF. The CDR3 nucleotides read TGCAGCGATGGGACCTCCCTTAACATTCAGTACTTC.

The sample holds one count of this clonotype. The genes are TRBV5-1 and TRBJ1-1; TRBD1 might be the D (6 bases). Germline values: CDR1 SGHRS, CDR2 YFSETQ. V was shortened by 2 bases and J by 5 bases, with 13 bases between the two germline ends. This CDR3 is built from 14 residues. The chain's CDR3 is CASSFSQGWTEAFF. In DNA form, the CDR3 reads TGCGCCAGCAGCTTTTCACAGGGTTGGACTGAAGCTTTCTTT.

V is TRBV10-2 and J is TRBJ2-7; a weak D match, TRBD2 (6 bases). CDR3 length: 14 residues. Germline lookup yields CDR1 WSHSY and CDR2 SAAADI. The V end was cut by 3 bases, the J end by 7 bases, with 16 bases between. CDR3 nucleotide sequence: TGCGCCAGCAGTGACCCTTGGAGGGGAATAGAGCAGTACTTC. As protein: CASSDPWRGIEQYF.

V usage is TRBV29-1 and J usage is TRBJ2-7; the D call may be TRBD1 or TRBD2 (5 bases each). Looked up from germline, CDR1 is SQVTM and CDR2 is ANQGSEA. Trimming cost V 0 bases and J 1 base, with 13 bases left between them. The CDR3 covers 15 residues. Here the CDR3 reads CSVEDLKRGSYEQYF. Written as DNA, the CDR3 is TGCAGCGTTGAAGATTTAAAGAGGGGATCCTACGAGCAGTACTTC.

The CDR3 coding sequence is TGTGCCACCAGCAGAGATCTTCAGGGTGGCTCCTACAATGAGCAGTTCTTC. Translated: CATSRDLQGGSYNEQFF. The chain combines TRBV15 with TRBJ2-1; a weak D match, TRBD1 (5 bases). The CDR3 has 17 residues. The germline CDR1 and CDR2 sequences are LNHNV and YYDKDF (reference sequence). Trimming pared 0 bases from V and 0 bases from J, leaving 12 bases between.

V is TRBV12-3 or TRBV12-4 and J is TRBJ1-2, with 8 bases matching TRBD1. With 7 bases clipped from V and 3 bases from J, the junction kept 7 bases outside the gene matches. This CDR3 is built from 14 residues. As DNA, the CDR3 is TGTGCCAGCACTGGACAGGGATACTACTATGGCTACACCTTC. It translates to CASTGQGYYYGYTF.

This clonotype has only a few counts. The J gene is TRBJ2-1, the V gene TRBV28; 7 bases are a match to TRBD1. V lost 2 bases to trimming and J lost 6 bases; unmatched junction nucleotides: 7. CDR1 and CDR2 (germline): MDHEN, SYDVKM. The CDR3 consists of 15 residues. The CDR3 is CASSLKQGIGNEQFF. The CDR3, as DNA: TGTGCCAGCAGTTTAAAACAGGGGATCGGCAATGAGCAGTTCTTC.

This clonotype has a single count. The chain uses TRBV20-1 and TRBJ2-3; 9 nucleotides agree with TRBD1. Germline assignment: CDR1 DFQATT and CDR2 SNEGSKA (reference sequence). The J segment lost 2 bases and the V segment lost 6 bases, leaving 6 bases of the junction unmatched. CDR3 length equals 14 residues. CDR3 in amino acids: CSAPGTGHTDTQYF. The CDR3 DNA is TGCAGTGCCCCCGGGACAGGGCACACAGATACGCAGTATTTT.

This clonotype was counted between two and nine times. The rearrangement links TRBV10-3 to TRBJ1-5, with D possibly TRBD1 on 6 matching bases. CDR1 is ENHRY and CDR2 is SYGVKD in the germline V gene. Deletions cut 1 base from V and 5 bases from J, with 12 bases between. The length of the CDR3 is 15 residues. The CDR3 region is CAISEFQGSDQPQHF. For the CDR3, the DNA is TGTGCCATCAGTGAGTTTCAGGGGTCGGATCAGCCCCAGCATTTT.

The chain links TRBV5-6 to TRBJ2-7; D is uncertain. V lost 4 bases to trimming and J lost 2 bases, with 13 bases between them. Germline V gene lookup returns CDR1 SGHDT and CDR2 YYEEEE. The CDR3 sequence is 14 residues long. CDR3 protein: CASSPPRPPYEQYF. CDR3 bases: TGTGCCAGCAGCCCCCCCAGGCCCCCCTACGAGCAGTACTTC.

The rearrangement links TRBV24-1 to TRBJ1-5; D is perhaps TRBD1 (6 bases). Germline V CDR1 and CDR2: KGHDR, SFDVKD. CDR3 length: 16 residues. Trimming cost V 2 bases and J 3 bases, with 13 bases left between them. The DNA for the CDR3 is TGTGCCACCAGTGATTCGGGCAGGGGCGTCAATCAGCCCCAGCATTTT. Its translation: CATSDSGRGVNQPQHF.